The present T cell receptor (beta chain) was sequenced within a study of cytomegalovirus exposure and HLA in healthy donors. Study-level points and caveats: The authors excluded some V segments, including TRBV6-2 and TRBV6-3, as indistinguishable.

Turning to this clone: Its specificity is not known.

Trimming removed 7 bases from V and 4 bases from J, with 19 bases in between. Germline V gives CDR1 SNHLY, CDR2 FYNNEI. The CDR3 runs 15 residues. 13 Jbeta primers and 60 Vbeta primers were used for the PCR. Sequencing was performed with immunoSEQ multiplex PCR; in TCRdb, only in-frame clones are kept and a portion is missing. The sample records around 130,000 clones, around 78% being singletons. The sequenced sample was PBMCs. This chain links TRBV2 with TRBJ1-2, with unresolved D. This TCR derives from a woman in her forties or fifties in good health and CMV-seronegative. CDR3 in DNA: TGTGCCAGCACCTACATGGCGACGGGAGTCTATGGCTACACCTTC. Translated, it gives CASTYMATGVYGYTF.